The entry below gives a single T cell receptor beta chain sequence along with its context. The target of this receptor is not known. Nothing much larger sits one base from this clone, and base qualities are not available. These data originate in a study of blood T cell repertoires in COVID-19 (TCRdb year 2020). Context from the whole study: Samples covering the acute and convalescent phases of COVID-19 were provided by collaborators in the United States, Italy and Spain. Subjects who had been exposed to COVID-19, were actively infected with it, or had recovered from it provided the deeply sampled blood TCRbeta repertoires that made up the dataset. The samples were drawn from the first 160 participants of the ongoing ImmuneRACE study and from 950 to 1,500 subjects provided by 6 global collaborators. HLA class I and class II types, where available, came from metadata supplied by the sample provider rather than from assay-based typing. A de-identified subject ID, COVID-19 status, age in years and sex were almost always included in the sample metadata. The prospective study material was composed of cDNA or gDNA derived from T cells, B-cell-depleted T cells, or PBMCs. The repertoires were released in a freely available public database meant as a resource for research on the immune response to SARS-CoV-2. The investigation overall reported the following: How much clinical and demographic metadata was included differed by source and by participant, and the metadata was provided uncurated.

TCRbeta CDR3 regions were amplified from genomic DNA using the immunoSEQ Assay, a bias-controlled multiplex PCR. From the authors' description of their analysis: Nucleated cell counts per sample were estimated from amplification of reference gene primers within the assay. Sequence reads were collapsed and filtered to measure the absolute abundance of every unique TCRbeta CDR3 rearrangement. For each sample, productive Simpson clonality was calculated by taking the square root of Simpson's diversity index across productive rearrangements. The table was pulled from immuneACCESS by TCRdb, which kept in-frame rearrangements only. Such tables lose some clones; where checked, under half of the loss comes from unresolved V genes, and the rest has no known cause. V, J and clone size reflect that table, while D and trimming were determined from the DNA. The sample includes fewer than 350,000 clones, with around nine tenths observed a single time. About 6.1% of the sample belongs to the ten largest clones.

Participants in the prospective study were aged roughly 18 to 89 years, lived in 20 to 30 United States geographic areas, and enrolled through a virtual design. Cohort assignment in the prospective study relied on participant-reported clinical history from a screening survey and a study questionnaire. For ImmuneRACE Cohort 3, a participant was defined as recovered based on two consecutive negative NP/OP PCR tests, clearance by a healthcare professional, or resolution of symptoms. In the prospective study, mobile phlebotomists collected whole blood, serum and a nasopharyngeal or oropharyngeal swab from each participant. Over a roughly 2-month period, participants in the prospective study had the option of providing additional blood draws and questionnaires. Prospective study blood samples were shipped either frozen or at room temperature before DNA extraction. Compared with germline, V lacks 2 bases and J lacks 2 bases; bases without a gene match: 3. Inclusive of the bounding cysteine and phenylalanine, the CDR3 is 14 residues long. Solely the CDR3 DNA is kept, with 42 bases framed from the first base. Taken from the germline V gene (reference sequence), the CDR1 and CDR2 loops are GTSNPN and SVGIG.

The sequence is built from TRBV30 and TRBJ1-3; the central 7 bases match TRBD1. Input material: PBMCs or T cells enriched from blood (not recorded which). The TCR comes from a woman in her thirties or forties who had recovered from COVID-19. The CDR3 protein is CAWSRTGTGNTIYF. The nucleotide sequence reads TGTGCCTGGAGTAGGACAGGAACTGGAAACACCATATATTTT.